This TCR beta chain was recovered during a study of T cell responses to AZD1222 COVID-19 vaccine. V shed 2 bases and J shed 7 bases, with 15 bases lying between them. Germline V gene lookup returns CDR1 SGDLS and CDR2 YYNGEE. This CDR3 comprises 14 residues. Study-wide points: Repertoires were obtained solely post-peak T cell response.

TCRdb keeps only in-frame clones here, not all; method: immunoSEQ multiplex PCR. The table shows 140,000 or so clones, with roughly nine tenths occurring only once. This clone was found once. Antigen unknown. The sequenced sample was peripheral blood, obtained 28 days after the second AZD1222 dose. The source is an adult who received the AZD1222 COVID-19 vaccine. The J gene is TRBJ1-2, the V gene TRBV9, with TRBD1 as a possible D gene (5 bases). The DNA of the CDR3 is TGTGCCAGCAGCGTCGGGACCCGAGGGTCTGGCTACACCTTC. Amino acid sequence: CASSVGTRGSGYTF.